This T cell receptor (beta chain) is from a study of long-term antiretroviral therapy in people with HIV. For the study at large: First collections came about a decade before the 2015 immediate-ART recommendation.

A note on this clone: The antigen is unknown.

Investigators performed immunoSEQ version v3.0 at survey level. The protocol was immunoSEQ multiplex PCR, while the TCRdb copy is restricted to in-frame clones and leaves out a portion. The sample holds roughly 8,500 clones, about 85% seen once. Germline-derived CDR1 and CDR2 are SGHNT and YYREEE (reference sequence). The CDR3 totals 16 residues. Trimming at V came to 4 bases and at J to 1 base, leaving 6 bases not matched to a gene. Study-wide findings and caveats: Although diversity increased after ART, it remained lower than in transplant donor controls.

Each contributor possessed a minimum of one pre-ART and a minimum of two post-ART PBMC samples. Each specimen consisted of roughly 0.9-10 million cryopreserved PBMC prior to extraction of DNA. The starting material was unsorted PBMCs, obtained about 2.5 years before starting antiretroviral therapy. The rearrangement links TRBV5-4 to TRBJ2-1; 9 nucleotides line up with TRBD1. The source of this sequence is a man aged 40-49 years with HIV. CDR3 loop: CASSPTGGASYNEQFF. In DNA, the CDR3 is TGTGCCAGCAGCCCCACAGGGGGCGCATCCTACAATGAGCAGTTCTTC.